This T cell receptor (beta chain) was sequenced during a study of glioma-infiltrating T cells after dendritic cell vaccination. Study-level background: Dendritic cells derived from monocytes and pulsed with autologous tumor lysate formed the vaccine.

V lost 1 base to trimming and J lost 4 bases; unmatched junction nucleotides: 10. The CDR3 is made up of 16 amino acids. The germline gives CDR1 SGHRS, CDR2 YFSETQ. The PCR used 60 V beta and 13 J beta primers. The repertoire was sequenced with immunoSEQ multiplex PCR; TCRdb's copy has only in-frame clones and lacks some. The sample has 100,000 or so clones; approximately 84% are singletons. Described time point: after dendritic cell vaccination, including at tumor progression/relapse. Patients had residual fresh-frozen tumor tissue and more than two years of survival data. The starting material was blood, obtained after dendritic cell vaccination. The rearrangement joins TRBV5-1 to TRBJ1-2, with 7 bases matching TRBD1. The clonotype was recovered from a human donor with glioblastoma. The CDR3 DNA reads TGCGCCAGCAGCTTGAGACAGGGTCACCTTTTCTATGGCTACACCTTC. This gives the protein CASSLRQGHLFYGYTF.